These T cell receptor beta chains were read from a single sample in a study of glioma-infiltrating T cells after dendritic cell vaccination. Assay: immunoSEQ multiplex PCR; the TCRdb copy retains only in-frame clones and omits some. There are about 65,000 clones in the sample; roughly 86% occur only once, and roughly 12% lies in the top ten. Sequencing was performed on blood, taken after dendritic cell vaccination. Source of these receptors: a human donor with glioblastoma. CDR3s include the opening cysteine and the closing phenylalanine or tryptophan. D genes are given only for firm matches. Not every row has a clone size; where given, it reads once, few, many or a size class.

TRBV7-8	TRBJ2-7	-	-	CASSLELTYEQYF	TGTGCCAGCAGCTTAGAACTTACCTACGAGCAGTACTTC
TRBV20-1	TRBJ1-5	-	-	CSAKSVTQHF	TGCAGTGCTAAATCCGTAACCCAGCATTTT
TRBV5-1	TRBJ2-2	-	-	CASSLAGQGGNTGELFF	TGCGCCAGCAGCTTGGCCGGGCAGGGGGGAAACACCGGGGAGCTGTTTTTT
TRBV6-4	TRBJ2-1	few	TRBD2	CASSRSGTSSYNEQFF	TGTGCCAGCAGTCGGAGCGGGACGAGCTCCTACAATGAGCAGTTCTTC
TRBV25-1	TRBJ1-4	-	-	CASSARGRAAGPNEKLFF	TGTGCCAGCAGTGCCCGAGGACGGGCGGCAGGGCCGAATGAAAAACTGTTTTTT
TRBV5-1	TRBJ1-4	-	TRBD1	CASSSDRGGEKLFF	TGCGCCAGCAGCTCCGACAGGGGAGGGGAAAAACTGTTTTTT
TRBV6-1	TRBJ2-3	-	TRBD1	CASSERQGSTDTQYF	TGTGCCAGCAGTGAGAGACAGGGGAGCACAGATACGCAGTATTTT
TRBV6-1	TRBJ2-3	once	-	CASSEAHSGGIRTDTQYF	TGTGCCAGCAGTGAAGCCCATAGCGGTGGGATTCGCACAGATACGCAGTATTTT
TRBV30	TRBJ2-3	-	-	CALSPFFTDTQYF	TGTGCCTTATCTCCCTTTTTCACAGATACGCAGTATTTT
TRBV6-6	TRBJ2-5	-	-	CASSQRAPQETQYF	TGTGCCAGCAGCCAGCGGGCACCTCAAGAGACCCAGTACTTC
TRBV28	TRBJ1-1	once	TRBD1	CASSYRGYTEAFF	TGTGCCAGCAGTTACAGGGGTTACACTGAAGCTTTCTTT
TRBV19	TRBJ2-7	-	TRBD1	CASSTGQGPSEQYF	TGTGCCAGTAGTACGGGACAGGGGCCCTCCGAGCAGTACTTC
TRBV30	TRBJ1-2	-	TRBD1	CAWRWGQGGSYTF	TGTGCCTGGAGATGGGGACAGGGGGGATCCTACACCTTC
TRBV30	TRBJ1-1	-	-	CAWSSGTIKSTEAFF	TGTGCCTGGAGTTCCGGGACAATAAAGAGCACTGAAGCTTTCTTT
TRBV5-1	TRBJ2-7	-	TRBD2	CASSLGGLAGDNYEQYF	TGCGCCAGCAGCTTGGGGGGTCTAGCGGGAGATAACTACGAGCAGTACTTC